The 11 T cell receptor beta chains below come from one sample, sequenced in a study of T cell responses to AZD1222 COVID-19 vaccine. TCRdb's table, derived via immunoSEQ multiplex PCR, lists solely in-frame clones and lacks some. Of more than 85,000 clones listed, roughly 83% are singletons. Source: peripheral blood, taken on day 0 of AZD1222 vaccination. These receptors all stem from an adult in good health.

The chain employs TRBV29-1 and TRBJ2-1; possibly TRBD2 for D (6 bases). Germline V gene data show CDR1 as SQVTM and CDR2 as ANQGSEA. V was shortened by 4 bases and J by 7 bases, with 14 bases between the two germline ends. The CDR3 length is 13 residues. The CDR3: CSVGLGILNEQFF. CDR3 sequence (DNA): TGCAGCGTTGGACTAGGCATTTTGAATGAGCAGTTCTTC.

The J gene is TRBJ1-1, the V gene TRBV11-3; D possibly corresponds to TRBD1 (5 bases). Trimming removed 5 bases at V and 0 bases at J, with 10 bases between. Germline V gene sequence: CDR1 SGHNT, CDR2 YENEEA. This CDR3 spans 14 amino acids. The CDR3 sequence: CASSPSRVNTEAFF. The CDR3 nucleotides read TGTGCCAGCAGCCCATCCAGGGTGAACACTGAAGCTTTCTTT. The full variable domain, completed using reference TRBV11-3 and TRBJ1-1, is EAGVVQSPRYKIIEKKQPVAFWCNPISGHNTLYWYLQNLGQGPELLIRYENEEAVDDSQLPKDRFSAERLKGVDSTLKIQPAELGDSAVYLCASSPSRVNTEAFFGQGTRLTVV.

The CDR3 region has the DNA TGTGCCAGCAGCCCTACCTACAATGAGCAGTTCTTC. Its translation: CASSPTYNEQFF. This chain links TRBV13 with TRBJ2-1; no reliable D call. CDR1 and CDR2 (germline): PRHDT, FYEKMQ (reference sequence). Trimming removed 5 bases at V and 2 bases at J, with 4 bases between. There are 12 residues in the CDR3.

The V call is TRBV24-1, the J call TRBJ1-1; D unclear. V was pared by 6 bases and J by 3 bases, with 16 bases between. This CDR3 comprises 15 residues. Germline CDR1 is KGHDR and CDR2 is SFDVKD. CDR3 sequence reads: CATSTPRDRDTEAFF. The CDR3 DNA reads as TGTGCCACCAGTACACCGAGGGATCGCGACACTGAAGCTTTCTTT.

The chain links TRBV6-5 to TRBJ1-2, with 7 bases matching TRBD1. Germline V gene data show CDR1 as MNHEY and CDR2 as SVGAGI. This CDR3 comprises 13 residues. V lost 8 bases to trimming and J lost 4 bases; unmatched junction nucleotides: 7. CDR3 in amino acids: CASQGDSSYGYTF. The CDR3 DNA reads as TGTGCCAGCCAAGGGGACAGTTCCTATGGCTACACCTTC.

The V call is TRBV4-3, the J call TRBJ2-1; D unclear. Germline-derived CDR1 and CDR2 are LGHNA and YSLEER. V was pared by 0 bases and J by 4 bases, with 13 bases between. The CDR3 consists of 16 residues. CDR3 loop: CASSQDIGWVYNEQFF. The CDR3 DNA reads TGCGCCAGCAGCCAAGATATAGGGTGGGTGTACAATGAGCAGTTCTTC.

This chain links TRBV4-1 with TRBJ1-4; 7 nucleotides match TRBD1. CDR3 length equals 15 residues. The ends lost 6 bases at V and 8 bases at J; junction bases unmatched: 12. Germline-derived CDR1 and CDR2 are MGHRA and YSYEKL. Written as DNA, the CDR3 is TGCGCCAGCAGTCTTCAGCAGGGGGTCGGGGAAAAACTGTTTTTT. Residues: CASSLQQGVGEKLFF.

The genes are TRBV18 and TRBJ2-7, with no clear D. The germline V and J ends were trimmed by 4 bases and 3 bases, with 7 bases remaining between them. The CDR3 runs to 12 residues. The germline V gene has CDR1 KGHSH and CDR2 LQKENI. In DNA, the CDR3 is TGTGCCAGCTCACAGGGTGGCTACGAGCAGTACTTC. Protein sequence: CASSQGGYEQYF. The entire variable domain, with the rest obtained from reference TRBV18 and TRBJ2-7, is as follows: NAGVMQNPRHLVRRRGQEARLRCSPMKGHSHVYWYRQLPEEGLKFMVYLQKENIIDESGMPKERFSAEFPKEGPSILRIQQVVRGDSAAYFCASSQGGYEQYFGPGTRLTVT.

The sample holds one count of this clone. This chain connects TRBV6-6 to TRBJ1-4; D call uncertain. Germline V gene lookup returns CDR1 MNHNY and CDR2 SVGAGI (reference sequence). Trimming shortened V by 5 bases and J by 0 bases, and 19 bases separated the two germline ends. The CDR3 is 18 amino acids. The chain's CDR3 is CASSRRADITATNEKLFF. CDR3 in DNA: TGTGCCAGCAGTCGGAGAGCCGACATCACTGCAACTAATGAAAAACTGTTTTTT.

The rearrangement links TRBV10-3 to TRBJ2-7, with D possibly being TRBD1 (5 bases). Germline CDR1 reads ENHRY; CDR2 reads SYGVKD. The CDR3 extends over 14 amino acids. Trimming left V 6 bases short and J 2 bases short, with 14 bases between. The CDR3 is CAIRDTGPPYEQYF. The CDR3 DNA sequence: TGTGCCATCAGGGACACAGGTCCCCCCTACGAGCAGTACTTC.

This chain links TRBV5-8 with TRBJ2-7, with a weak D call TRBD1 (6 bases). The germline V and J ends were trimmed by 4 bases and 9 bases, with 11 bases remaining between them. This CDR3 comprises 11 residues. Germline assignment: CDR1 SGHTS and CDR2 YDEGEE. For the CDR3, the DNA is TGTGCCAGCAGCCTTGGACAGCCGCAGTACTTC. Amino acid sequence: CASSLGQPQYF.